Below, 12 T cell receptor beta chains from the same sample are listed, as sequenced in a study of response to subunit inactivated influenza vaccine. In TCRdb, the RT-PCR reads were re-called with MiXCR into one record per CDR3 protein. The sample records roughly 500,000 distinct CDR3 sequences, under 25% being singletons. This sample was shared with a second study, whose subject was T cells expressing NK-cell markers. From that study: Making the TCR beta cDNA relied on 5'RACE template switching with UMIs.

Sequencing used CD4+ T cells sorted from PBMCs, obtained roughly 12 days after vaccination. These receptor sequences come from a man aged 45-60 years who received an inactivated influenza vaccine.

This clonotype has only a few counts. This CDR3 reads CASSSGGGADQPQHF. In nucleotides, the CDR3 is TGTGCCAGTAGCAGTGGGGGAGGGGCGGATCAGCCCCAGCATTTT. The gene calls are TRBV19 and TRBJ1-5, with a tentative D call TRBD1 (5 bases). The CDR3 runs to 15 residues. Germline V gene sequence: CDR1 LNHDA, CDR2 SQIVND (reference sequence). Trimming left V 6 bases short and J 5 bases short, with 17 bases between.

This chain uses TRBV4-2 with TRBJ1-3, with no clear D. CDR1 is LGHNA and CDR2 is YNFKEQ in the germline V gene. Trimming pared 0 bases from V and 0 bases from J, leaving 9 bases between. The CDR3 has 16 residues. The CDR3 DNA sequence: TGTGCCAGCAGCCAAGATCTTCCCAGCTCTGGAAACACCATATATTTT. Amino acids: CASSQDLPSSGNTIYF.

This clonotype was recorded a few times. The chain combines TRBV28 with TRBJ2-1; the match to TRBD1 covers 8 bases. J was trimmed by 4 bases and V by 11 bases; bases with no gene match: 7. Per the germline V gene, CDR1 is MDHEN and CDR2 is SYDVKM. This CDR3 is 13 amino acids long. The CDR3 here is CAGGTGRYNEQFF. The CDR3 DNA follows: TGTGCCGGAGGGACAGGACGTTACAATGAGCAGTTCTTC.

The chain recombines TRBV14 with TRBJ2-2, with D hard to call. V was trimmed by 3 bases and J by 2 bases, leaving 10 bases between them. The CDR3 covers 15 residues. In germline, CDR1 is SGHDN, CDR2 FVKESK. The CDR3 DNA reads as TGTGCCAGCAGCCAGAGCTACTCAAACACCGGGGAGCTGTTTTTT. Translated, it gives CASSQSYSNTGELFF.

The chain links TRBV25-1 to TRBJ2-2, with TRBD2 matching 8 bases. Germline loops: CDR1 MGHDK, CDR2 SYGVNS. CDR3 length equals 17 residues. V was pared by 6 bases and J by 7 bases, with 16 bases of the junction left unmatched. CDR3: CASSPSFSGGTSGELFF. CDR3 nucleotides: TGTGCCAGCAGCCCCTCTTTCAGCGGGGGAACAAGCGGGGAGCTGTTTTTT.

This rearrangement joins TRBV10-3 to TRBJ2-1; 8 nucleotides align to TRBD1. Germline values: CDR1 ENHRY, CDR2 SYGVKD. Trimming at V came to 8 bases and at J to 7 bases, leaving 22 bases not matched to a gene. The CDR3 has 18 residues. CDR3 DNA sequence: TGTGCCATCTATCTGGGGACAGGTTTCTACCCTAGTTTGAATGAGCAGTTCTTC. This gives the protein CAIYLGTGFYPSLNEQFF.

The chain has TRBV12-3 or TRBV12-4 and TRBJ1-4; D is undetermined. V was trimmed by 8 bases and J by 4 bases, leaving 8 bases between them. The CDR3 has 12 amino acids. CDR3 coding DNA: TGTGCCAGCCGGACGATTAATGAAAAACTGTTTTTT. As protein: CASRTINEKLFF.

The chain has TRBV24-1 and TRBJ2-7; 11 bases align to TRBD2. This CDR3 is 15 amino acids long. CDR1 and CDR2 (germline): KGHDR, SFDVKD. V trimming: 3 bases; J trimming: 0 bases; junction bases outside the gene matches: 0. In DNA form, the CDR3 reads TGTGCCACCAGTGATACTAGCGGGAGCTCCTACGAGCAGTACTTC. Translating gives CATSDTSGSSYEQYF.

This clonotype was detected a few times. The rearrangement uses TRBV7-8 and TRBJ2-5; no definite D call. Germline CDR1 reads SGHVS; CDR2 reads FQNEAQ. The CDR3 runs to 13 residues. The V end was cut by 3 bases, the J end by 5 bases, with 10 bases between. The CDR3 reads CASSFPERETQYF. Here the CDR3 DNA reads TGTGCCAGCAGCTTTCCGGAACGGGAGACCCAGTACTTC.

This clonotype has only a few counts. The chain employs TRBV20-1 and TRBJ2-5; 10 bases agree with TRBD1. J was trimmed by 5 bases and V by 5 bases; bases with no gene match: 8. Germline loops: CDR1 DFQATT, CDR2 SNEGSKA (reference sequence). CDR3 length equals 14 residues. In nucleotides, the CDR3 is TGCAGTGCTTCAAAGACAGGGGGCATCGAGACCCAGTACTTC. This sequence encodes CSASKTGGIETQYF.

V and J are TRBV2 and TRBJ1-2; D is unresolved. V gave up 3 bases and J gave up 2 bases, with 10 bases separating them. Germline values: CDR1 SNHLY, CDR2 FYNNEI. The length of the CDR3 is 14 residues. The DNA for the CDR3 is TGTGCCAGCAGTGAGATGTCAGTCAACTATGGCTACACCTTC. The encoded protein is CASSEMSVNYGYTF.

A note on this clonotype: A much larger clone is a single base away; this may be a read error. V and J are TRBV5-5 and TRBJ2-5; weak D call: TRBD1 (6 bases). Per germline, CDR1 SGHKS and CDR2 YYEKEE (reference sequence). The CDR3 spans 13 residues. CDR3 in DNA: TGTGCCATCAGCTTGGACAGACAAGAGACCCAGTACTTC. This translates into CAISLDRQETQYF.